The rows below give T cell receptor beta chains drawn from one sample of a study of T cell responses to AZD1222 COVID-19 vaccine. This table comes from immunoSEQ multiplex PCR, and its TCRdb copy is limited to in-frame clones, with some not included. The sample has under 150,000 clones, approximately 94% seen once. Sequenced material: peripheral blood, taken on day 0 of AZD1222 vaccination. All receptors come from an adult in good health. CDR3s include the opening cysteine and the closing phenylalanine or tryptophan. The D gene is left open where the match is weak. Clone size is stated in some rows and not others, as once, few, many or a class when expanded.

j_gene: TRBJ1-1
d_gene: .
v_gene: TRBV19
abundance: .
len: 16
CDR3aa: CASSMRPGLMNTEAFF
CDR3nt: TGTGCCAGTAGTATGCGGCCAGGGCTTATGAACACTGAAGCTTTCTTT

j_gene: TRBJ2-7
d_gene: TRBD2
v_gene: TRBV6-5
abundance: .
len: 14
CDR3aa: CASRAGTSAYEQYF
CDR3nt: TGTGCCAGCAGAGCCGGGACTAGCGCCTACGAGCAGTACTTC

j_gene: TRBJ2-3
d_gene: TRBD1
v_gene: TRBV5-4
abundance: .
len: 15
CDR3aa: CASSPHQTGGDTQYF
CDR3nt: TGTGCCAGCAGCCCGCACCAGACAGGGGGAGATACGCAGTATTTT

j_gene: TRBJ1-4
d_gene: .
v_gene: TRBV10-1
abundance: .
len: 13
CDR3aa: CANPVDDLGKLFF
CDR3nt: TGCGCCAACCCGGTTGACGATTTAGGGAAACTGTTTTTT

j_gene: TRBJ1-5
d_gene: TRBD1
v_gene: TRBV5-6
abundance: .
len: 15
CDR3aa: CASSFMDRDNQPQHF
CDR3nt: TGTGCCAGCAGCTTCATGGACAGGGACAATCAGCCCCAGCATTTT

j_gene: TRBJ1-4
d_gene: .
v_gene: TRBV7-9
abundance: .
len: 15
CDR3aa: CASSLGRGDTEKLFF
CDR3nt: TGTGCCAGCAGCTTAGGTAGGGGAGATACCGAAAAACTGTTTTTT

j_gene: TRBJ2-1
d_gene: TRBD2
v_gene: TRBV7-7
abundance: .
len: 15
CDR3aa: CASSSGLAGVSEQFF
CDR3nt: TGTGCTAGCAGCTCGGGACTAGCGGGAGTGTCTGAGCAGTTCTTC

j_gene: TRBJ2-7
d_gene: TRBD1
v_gene: TRBV11-3
abundance: .
len: 14
CDR3aa: CASSRAGQAYEQYF
CDR3nt: TGTGCCAGCAGCCGGGCGGGACAGGCCTACGAGCAGTACTTC

j_gene: TRBJ2-1
d_gene: TRBD2
v_gene: TRBV14
abundance: .
len: 16
CDR3aa: CASSQISGRDYNEQFF
CDR3nt: TGTGCCAGCAGCCAAATTAGCGGGAGAGATTACAATGAGCAGTTCTTC

j_gene: TRBJ2-7
d_gene: .
v_gene: TRBV6-5
abundance: .
len: 13
CDR3aa: CASSFAGTRVLYF
CDR3nt: TGTGCCAGCAGTTTCGCCGGTACCAGGGTGTTGTACTTC

j_gene: TRBJ1-6
d_gene: TRBD1
v_gene: TRBV5-6
abundance: once
len: 14
CDR3aa: CASSPDRGRSPLHF
CDR3nt: TGTGCCAGCAGCCCGGACAGGGGGCGATCACCCCTCCACTTT

j_gene: TRBJ1-6
d_gene: .
v_gene: TRBV6-5
abundance: .
len: 14
CDR3aa: CASSPDGLGSPLHF
CDR3nt: TGTGCCAGCAGTCCTGACGGGTTGGGTTCACCCCTCCACTTT

j_gene: TRBJ1-5
d_gene: .
v_gene: TRBV30
abundance: once
len: 13
CDR3aa: CAWSATGNQPQHF
CDR3nt: TGTGCCTGGAGTGCAACAGGGAATCAGCCCCAGCATTTT

j_gene: TRBJ2-1
d_gene: .
v_gene: TRBV11-2
abundance: once
len: 16
CDR3aa: CASSSWERAAGNEQFF
CDR3nt: TGTGCCAGCAGCTCCTGGGAGAGGGCGGCGGGCAATGAGCAGTTCTTC

j_gene: TRBJ1-4
d_gene: .
v_gene: TRBV14
abundance: .
len: 14
CDR3aa: CASSQVGAGEKLFF
CDR3nt: TGTGCCAGCAGCCAAGTAGGGGCAGGGGAAAAACTGTTTTTT

j_gene: TRBJ2-1
d_gene: .
v_gene: TRBV9
abundance: .
len: 12
CDR3aa: CASSEILNEQFF
CDR3nt: TGTGCCAGCAGCGAGATCCTGAATGAGCAGTTCTTC

j_gene: TRBJ1-1
d_gene: .
v_gene: TRBV7-8
abundance: .
len: 14
CDR3aa: CASSPAEGVTEAFF
CDR3nt: TGTGCCAGCAGCCCAGCGGAAGGGGTTACTGAAGCTTTCTTT

j_gene: TRBJ2-1
d_gene: .
v_gene: TRBV5-1
abundance: .
len: 13
CDR3aa: CASSSGRQGEQFF
CDR3nt: TGCGCCAGCAGCTCCGGCCGTCAGGGAGAGCAGTTCTTC

j_gene: TRBJ1-1
d_gene: .
v_gene: TRBV27
abundance: .
len: 11
CDR3aa: CASGKNTEAFF
CDR3nt: TGTGCCAGCGGAAAGAACACTGAAGCTTTCTTT

j_gene: TRBJ2-7
d_gene: TRBD1
v_gene: TRBV7-9
abundance: .
len: 16
CDR3aa: CASSPRDRATKEEQYF
CDR3nt: TGTGCCAGCAGCCCACGGGACAGGGCTACTAAGGAGGAGCAGTACTTC

j_gene: TRBJ2-5
d_gene: .
v_gene: TRBV5-1
abundance: .
len: 15
CDR3aa: CASSALGTAEETQYF
CDR3nt: TGCGCCAGCAGCGCACTCGGGACCGCCGAGGAGACCCAGTACTTC

j_gene: TRBJ2-1
d_gene: TRBD2
v_gene: TRBV5-1
abundance: .
len: 16
CDR3aa: CASSRNPTSGPNEQFF
CDR3nt: TGCGCCAGCAGCAGGAATCCGACTAGCGGGCCTAATGAGCAGTTCTTC